What follows are 22 T cell receptor beta chains derived from one specimen sequenced in a study of cytotoxic CD8 clonotypes in ibrutinib-treated CLL (dated by TCRdb to about 2021). Receptor amplification or capture employed the immunoSEQ multiplex PCR assay. What TCRdb holds here is the immuneACCESS table cut down to in-frame rearrangements. Part of the clones is not present; checked against another copy, under half of the missing clones reflect an unresolved V gene, and the others are unexplained. The sample table lists some 43,000 clones, under 75% of them with a count of one. The ten most abundant clones make up around 13% of the sample. The time point label, read with the paper, signifies: about 11 months on ibrutinib. Material: PBMCs, obtained after 12 months of ibrutinib treatment. The receptors come from a human donor with chronic lymphocytic leukemia.

This chain links TRBV4-1 with TRBJ1-2; 9 nucleotides match TRBD1. Germline trimming cut 3 bases from V and 10 bases from J; bases unmatched to any gene: 9. CDR1 is MGHRA and CDR2 is YSYEKL in the germline V gene. The CDR3 is made up of 14 amino acids. The CDR3, as DNA: TGCGCCAGCAGCCACCTAGGGGGACAGGGCCCCTACACCTTC. This sequence encodes CASSHLGGQGPYTF.

The J gene is TRBJ1-1, the V gene TRBV18; 9 bases map to TRBD1. This CDR3 is built from 14 residues. V dropped 4 bases and J dropped 4; count of bases not matched to a gene: 4. CDR1 and CDR2 (germline): KGHSH, LQKENI. The CDR3 nucleotides read TGTGCCAGCTCACTAATGGACAGGGGCACTGAAGCTTTCTTT. It translates to CASSLMDRGTEAFF.

This clone appeared a single time. The V call is TRBV14, the J call TRBJ1-2; D unresolved. The CDR3 has 17 amino acids. Trimming stripped 6 bases from V and 3 bases from J, with 23 bases between. The germline V gene has CDR1 SGHDN and CDR2 FVKESK. The CDR3 DNA reads as TGTGCCAGCAGTGAATATGCTGTTCGGAGCGTCGACTATGGCTACACCTTC. Its translation: CASSEYAVRSVDYGYTF.

This clone was observed a few times. The V gene is TRBV9, the J gene TRBJ1-6; unclear D gene. The V end was cut by 5 bases, the J end by 7 bases, with 10 bases between. The CDR3 sequence is 13 residues long. Per germline, CDR1 SGDLS and CDR2 YYNGEE. The CDR3 protein is CASSFALNSPLHF. DNA of the CDR3: TGTGCCAGCAGTTTTGCGTTAAATTCACCCCTCCACTTT.

V gene TRBV7-2 combines with J gene TRBJ1-6; possible D gene TRBD1, 5 bases. The V end was cut by 5 bases, the J end by 9 bases, with 11 bases between. The CDR3 has 13 amino acids. Germline assignment: CDR1 SGHTA and CDR2 FQGNSA. The CDR3 here is CASSLPGGSPLHF. The CDR3 bases are TGTGCCAGCAGCCTCCCCGGGGGTTCACCCCTCCACTTT. The whole variable domain, filled in from reference TRBV7-2 and TRBJ1-6, reads GAGVSQSPSNKVTEKGKDVELRCDPISGHTALYWYRQSLGQGLEFLIYFQGNSAPDKSGLPSDRFSAERTGGSVSTLTIQRTQQEDSAVYLCASSLPGGSPLHFGNGTRLTVT.

The CDR3 bases are TGTGCCAGTCGAGACAGGGTTCACCCTTATGGCTACACCTTC. This encodes CASRDRVHPYGYTF. The gene calls are TRBV19 and TRBJ1-2; TRBD1 matches 7 bases. Germline-derived CDR1 and CDR2 are LNHDA and SQIVND (reference sequence). The CDR3 sequence is 14 residues long. The J segment lost 5 bases and the V segment lost 8 bases, leaving 11 bases of the junction unmatched.

This clone was detected a few times. The chain carries TRBV11-2 and TRBJ1-2; no reliable D call. Germline CDR1 SGHAT, CDR2 FQNNGV. The CDR3 loop spans 13 amino acids. Trimming took off 5 bases at V and 4 bases at J, with 11 bases between the two ends. CDR3 DNA: TGTGCCAGCAGCCCAACCTCCCCCTATGGCTACACCTTC. Its protein is CASSPTSPYGYTF.

V usage is TRBV19 and J usage is TRBJ1-1; 9 nucleotides line up with TRBD1. The CDR3 extends over 14 amino acids. Germline lookup yields CDR1 LNHDA and CDR2 SQIVND (reference sequence). The trim removed 5 bases at V and 8 bases at J, leaving 9 bases unmatched. CDR3 in amino acids: CASSPTGGYWEAFF. In DNA form, the CDR3 reads TGTGCCAGTAGTCCTACAGGGGGCTATTGGGAAGCTTTCTTT.

V is TRBV18 and J is TRBJ1-2; D possibly corresponds to TRBD1 (6 bases). The CDR3 loop spans 15 amino acids. V lost 2 bases to trimming and J lost 0 bases, with 10 bases between them. Germline assignment: CDR1 KGHSH and CDR2 LQKENI. The chain's CDR3 is CASSPMDSSNYGYTF. CDR3 nucleotide sequence: TGTGCCAGCTCACCAATGGACAGCTCTAACTATGGCTACACCTTC.

The chain combines TRBV9 with TRBJ1-2, with D possibly TRBD1 on 6 matching bases. This CDR3 contains 15 residues. V shed 1 base and J shed 4 bases, with 14 bases lying between them. The germline V gene encodes CDR1 SGDLS and CDR2 YYNGEE. The CDR3 bases are TGTGCCAGCAGCGTAAGGGGGGGTAGTTTCTATGGCTACACCTTC. Protein sequence: CASSVRGGSFYGYTF.

This rearrangement joins TRBV1 to TRBJ1-1. TRBV1 is marked as a pseudogene. This CDR3 is 13 amino acids long. CDR3 residues: CTSSHWRGTEAFF. The CDR3 nucleotides are TGCACCAGCAGCCACTGGAGGGGCACTGAAGCTTTCTTT.

The V call is TRBV2, the J call TRBJ1-1; the D gene is possibly TRBD1 (5 bases). The V and J ends lost 6 bases and 12 bases respectively, with 17 bases between them. There are 12 residues in the CDR3. Germline V gene data show CDR1 as SNHLY and CDR2 as FYNNEI. The CDR3 DNA is TGTGCCAGCAGAAATGACGGGACCGCTACTTTCTTT. Translating it yields CASRNDGTATFF.

In its sample, this clone was seen a few times. The chain combines TRBV19 with TRBJ1-2, with D hard to call. Germline V CDR1 and CDR2: LNHDA, SQIVND (reference sequence). The CDR3 consists of 13 residues. With 7 bases removed from V and 6 bases from J, the gap between germline ends came to 15 bases. CDR3 sequence: CASTQIAGNGYTF. CDR3 DNA sequence: TGTGCCAGTACCCAAATCGCGGGGAATGGCTACACCTTC.

This clone came up a few times. The chain uses TRBV7-2 and TRBJ2-1; tentatively, D is TRBD2 (5 bases). The CDR3 contains 13 residues. CDR1 is SGHTA, CDR2 FQGNSA, per germline. V dropped 8 bases and J dropped 4 bases, with 12 bases sitting between them. The CDR3 sequence: CASPQPGYNEQFF. In DNA, the CDR3 is TGTGCCAGCCCCCAGCCGGGGTACAATGAGCAGTTCTTC.

The rearrangement uses TRBV2 and TRBJ1-1; TRBD1 might be the D (6 bases). The CDR3 totals 12 residues. Germline lookup yields CDR1 SNHLY and CDR2 FYNNEI. V dropped 0 bases and J dropped 8 bases, with 7 bases sitting between them. In nucleotides, the CDR3 is TGTGCCAGCAGTGAAGCGACAGGCGAAGCTTTCTTT. The encoded protein is CASSEATGEAFF.

Of note for this clone: The sample has other DNA sequences that encode this CDR3 too. The chain is built from TRBV5-1 and TRBJ1-3; D is unresolved. CDR1 and CDR2 (germline): SGHRS, YFSETQ. Trimming left V 0 bases short and J 0 bases short, with 7 bases between. CDR3 size: 15 residues. As DNA, the CDR3 is TGCGCCAGCAGCTTGGTCGGGGACTCTGGAAACACCATATATTTT. It is translated as CASSLVGDSGNTIYF.

The rearrangement links TRBV21-1 to TRBJ2-5; the table calls TRBD2, which could not be checked here. TRBV21-1 is classified as a pseudogene. CDR3 length: 15 amino acids. The DNA of the CDR3 is TGTGCCAGCAGCAAAGTAAAGCGGGGGGTGGAGACCCAGTACTTC. This sequence encodes CASSKVKRGVETQYF.

This rearrangement joins TRBV6-6 to TRBJ1-2, with D uncertain. Germline loops: CDR1 MNHNY, CDR2 SVGAGI (reference sequence). V gave up 2 bases and J gave up 4 bases, with 11 bases separating them. This CDR3 has 14 amino acids. This chain's CDR3 is CASSYDKISYGYTF. The CDR3 DNA reads as TGTGCCAGCAGTTACGATAAGATCAGCTATGGCTACACCTTC.

The gene calls are TRBV6-1 and TRBJ1-5; possibly TRBD1 for D (5 bases). The V end was cut by 7 bases, the J end by 7 bases, with 14 bases between. CDR3 length: 13 residues. Germline V CDR1 and CDR2: MNHNS, SASEGT. Written as DNA, the CDR3 is TGTGCCAGCACCCCCAGGGTTCCCCAGCCCCAGCATTTT. It specifies CASTPRVPQPQHF.

This sequence joins TRBV28 and TRBJ2-5; possible D gene TRBD1, 5 bases. CDR1 and CDR2 from the germline V gene are MDHEN and SYDVKM. V shed 2 bases and J shed 5 bases, with 6 bases lying between them. This CDR3 contains 12 residues. The chain's CDR3 is CASSLAGETQYF. CDR3 bases: TGTGCCAGCAGTTTAGCAGGGGAGACCCAGTACTTC.

The chain is built from TRBV28 and TRBJ1-2; TRBD1 agrees at 12 bases. Germline V lookup: CDR1 MDHEN, CDR2 SYDVKM. The CDR3 has 17 amino acids. J gave up 4 bases and V 2 bases, and 8 bases lay outside the gene matches. The CDR3 DNA sequence: TGTGCCAGCAGTTTACAGTCGGGGACAGGGGGCCTCTATGGCTACACCTTC. Translating gives CASSLQSGTGGLYGYTF.

This clone was found once. The chain uses TRBV7-8 and TRBJ2-7, with D possibly being TRBD1 or TRBD2 (6 bases each). V was pared by 3 bases and J by 5 bases, with 14 bases between. The length of the CDR3 is 14 residues. Per germline, CDR1 SGHVS and CDR2 FQNEAQ. CDR3 bases: TGTGCCAGCAGCTTGGAGGGGGTCAATGACGAGCAGTACTTC. Its translation: CASSLEGVNDEQYF.